This T cell receptor (beta chain) is drawn from a study of human T cells and chemical hapten exposure. This CDR3 is 9 amino acids long. V was shortened by 5 bases and J by 9 bases, with 5 bases between the two germline ends. Germline V gene sequence: CDR1 SQVTM, CDR2 ANQGSEA. In TCRdb, the RACE reads were re-called with MiXCR into one record per CDR3 protein. The sample consists of about 380,000 distinct CDR3 sequences, nearly 5% of them appearing once. Indicated time point: patch test 1, 2 weeks after DPC sensitization. Treatment denoted: therapeutic diphenylcyclopropenone sensitization with weekly scalp DPC.

The V gene is TRBV29-1, the J gene TRBJ2-1; D unresolved. This specimen consisted of whole blood, obtained in connection with sensitization to the hapten diphenylcyclopropenone (DPC). The TCR sequence derives from a woman aged 45-59 years with alopecia areata. Some clones in this sample may be carry-over from other donors' samples. CDR3 in DNA: TGCAGCGTTAGTGGTGAGCAGTTCTTC. Protein product: CSVSGEQFF.